Following are 21 T cell receptor beta chains from one sample sequenced in a study of blood T cell repertoires in COVID-19. Using immunoSEQ multiplex PCR, the repertoire was profiled, and TCRdb retains in-frame clones only, with some absent. The sample shows approximately 350,000 clones, roughly nine tenths of them seen only once. Source material: PBMCs or T cells enriched from blood (not recorded which). The receptor source for this set is a woman in her twenties or thirties who had recovered from COVID-19.

V usage is TRBV7-6 and J usage is TRBJ2-1; 8 bases map to TRBD1. V trimming: 5 bases; J trimming: 4 bases; junction bases outside the gene matches: 16. This CDR3 has 18 amino acids. CDR1 and CDR2 (germline): SGHVS, FNYEAQ. This CDR3 is CASSPQPPGQVFYNEQFF. CDR3 bases: TGTGCCAGCAGCCCTCAACCTCCGGGACAGGTTTTTTACAATGAGCAGTTCTTC.

J is TRBJ1-5 and V is TRBV12-5, with D tentatively TRBD1 (6 bases). The CDR3 extends over 13 amino acids. The V end lost 6 bases, the J end lost 4 bases, and 10 bases lay between the germline ends. CDR1 and CDR2 (germline): LGHNT, FRNRAP. CDR3 in amino acids: CASGLTGNQPQHF. DNA of the CDR3: TGTGCTAGTGGCCTTACAGGGAATCAGCCCCAGCATTTT.

The chain couples TRBV6-5 to TRBJ1-1; 8 bases fit TRBD1. Trimming at V came to 4 bases and at J to 5 bases, leaving 6 bases not matched to a gene. Germline loops: CDR1 MNHEY, CDR2 SVGAGI. This CDR3 has 14 amino acids. In DNA form, the CDR3 reads TGTGCCAGCAGTTTCAGGGGGCTAAGGACTGAAGCTTTCTTT. Translated, it gives CASSFRGLRTEAFF.

This clone was picked up a small number of times. This same CDR3 is encoded by further DNA sequences in the sample. V is TRBV5-1 and J is TRBJ2-7; D is perhaps TRBD2 (5 bases). This CDR3 comprises 14 residues. CDR1 is SGHRS and CDR2 is YFSETQ in the germline V gene. Trimming stripped 3 bases from V and 5 bases from J, with 15 bases between. The CDR3 DNA reads as TGCGCCAGCAGCTCCTACCGGGAAACTGACGAGCAGTACTTC. Protein sequence: CASSSYRETDEQYF.

J is TRBJ2-7 and V is TRBV9; 8 bases fit TRBD1. This CDR3 spans 14 amino acids. Germline V CDR1 and CDR2: SGDLS, YYNGEE. The ends lost 4 bases at V and 9 bases at J; junction bases unmatched: 12. Here the CDR3 DNA reads TGTGCCAGCAGCCCAGGGACAGGCGCTACGGGGCAGTACTTC. Encoded protein: CASSPGTGATGQYF.

The chain is built from TRBV19 and TRBJ1-2, with 7 bases aligning to TRBD1. V lost 4 bases, J lost 2 bases, and 4 bases stayed unmatched. From germline, CDR1 is LNHDA and CDR2 SQIVND (reference sequence). The CDR3 spans 14 residues. CDR3 in DNA: TGTGCCAGTAGTACCGGACAGGCGAACTATGGCTACACCTTC. It codes for CASSTGQANYGYTF.

The CDR3 loop reads CASSLAATGLYGYTF. The CDR3 DNA is TGTGCCAGCAGCTTAGCCGCGACAGGATTATATGGCTACACCTTC. This chain joins TRBV11-2 and TRBJ1-2; TRBD1 is a possible D gene (6 bases). This CDR3 region has 15 residues. V lost 1 base, J lost 5 bases, and 14 bases lay in between. Germline V gene data show CDR1 as SGHAT and CDR2 as FQNNGV.

This clone was counted a single time. This rearrangement joins TRBV29-1 to TRBJ1-4; no firm D call. The germline CDR1 and CDR2 sequences are SQVTM and ANQGSEA. The CDR3 consists of 13 residues. V shed 1 base and J shed 5 bases, with 8 bases lying between them. CDR3 amino acids: CSVEGSGNEKLFF. The CDR3 nucleotides are TGCAGCGTTGAAGGTTCGGGAAATGAAAAACTGTTTTTT.

The CDR3 bases are TGCGCCAGCAGCCAGACAGGGAATGAGCAGTTCTTC. Protein product: CASSQTGNEQFF. V is TRBV5-1 and J is TRBJ2-1, with TRBD1 matching over 7 bases. The junction had 2 bases not matched to a gene; V was cut back by 4 bases and J by 7 bases. The CDR3 spans 12 residues. CDR1 SGHRS and CDR2 YFSETQ come from the germline V gene.

This chain joins TRBV27 and TRBJ2-3; 9 bases are a match to TRBD2. This CDR3 is 15 amino acids long. V gave up 6 bases and J gave up 4 bases; unmatched junction bases: 8. CDR1 MNHEY and CDR2 SMNVEV come from the germline V gene (reference sequence). The CDR3 region has the DNA TGTGCCAGCAGGCCCGGGACTAGCATTTCAGATACGCAGTATTTT. It translates to CASRPGTSISDTQYF.

The chain joins TRBV7-2 to TRBJ1-6; 7 nucleotides match TRBD1. The CDR3 contains 16 residues. Germline CDR1 and CDR2: SGHTA and FQGNSA. The junction had 10 bases not matched to a gene; V was cut back by 4 bases and J by 7 bases. The DNA of the CDR3 is TGTGCCAGCAGCTCCGGCCGACAGGGCGGAAATTCACCCCTCCACTTT. Protein product: CASSSGRQGGNSPLHF. Using reference TRBV7-2 and TRBJ1-6 for the parts outside the CDR3, the full variable domain is GAGVSQSPSNKVTEKGKDVELRCDPISGHTALYWYRQSLGQGLEFLIYFQGNSAPDKSGLPSDRFSAERTGGSVSTLTIQRTQQEDSAVYLCASSSGRQGGNSPLHFGNGTRLTVT.

This clone has a handful of counts. J is TRBJ1-2 and V is TRBV13; possible D gene TRBD1, 5 bases. The CDR3 runs to 14 residues. CDR1 is PRHDT and CDR2 is FYEKMQ in the germline V gene (reference sequence). Trimming cost V 0 bases and J 5 bases, with 10 bases left between them. The CDR3 nucleotides read TGTGCCAGCAGCTTAGGGCAGGGCTTGTATGGCTACACCTTC. This translates into CASSLGQGLYGYTF.

The V call is TRBV3-1 (or the pseudogene TRBV3-2), the J call TRBJ2-1; 11 nucleotides agree with TRBD2. This CDR3 is 13 amino acids long. The V gene's germline CDR1 is LGHDT and CDR2 YNNKEL (reference sequence). The ends lost 2 bases at V and 16 bases at J; junction bases unmatched: 7. This CDR3 reads CASSQNLAGGVFF. The CDR3 DNA sequence: TGTGCCAGCAGCCAAAACCTAGCGGGGGGCGTATTCTTC.

The chain couples TRBV24-1 to TRBJ1-6, with a tentative D call TRBD1 (5 bases). V was trimmed by 0 bases and J by 3 bases, leaving 11 bases between them. Germline V gives CDR1 KGHDR, CDR2 SFDVKD. The CDR3 contains 17 residues. Here the CDR3 DNA reads TGTGCCACCAGTGATTTGAAGGGGCAGGGCTATAATTCACCCCTCCACTTT. This sequence encodes CATSDLKGQGYNSPLHF.

The chain carries TRBV29-1 and TRBJ1-2, with 7 bases matching TRBD1. CDR1 is SQVTM and CDR2 is ANQGSEA in the germline V gene. CDR3 length: 14 amino acids. With V trimmed by 3 bases and J by 9 bases, 13 bases remained unmatched. CDR3 coding DNA: TGCAGCGTTGATTGGGCAGGGGGTTTTAGGCGCTACACCTTC. Translation: CSVDWAGGFRRYTF.

The chain uses TRBV30 and TRBJ1-5; TRBD1 is a possible D gene (5 bases). CDR1 and CDR2 (germline): GTSNPN, SVGIG (reference sequence). The CDR3 consists of 14 residues. With 2 bases removed from V and 6 bases from J, the gap between germline ends came to 14 bases. The CDR3 protein is CAWSREGYTQPQHF. The CDR3 coding sequence is TGTGCCTGGAGTCGGGAGGGGTACACTCAGCCCCAGCATTTT. Using reference TRBV30 and TRBJ1-5 for the parts outside the CDR3, the full variable domain is SQTIHQWPATLVQPVGSPLSLECTVEGTSNPNLYWYRQAAGRGLQLLFYSVGIGQISSEVPQNLSASRPQDRQFILSSKKLLLSDSGFYLCAWSREGYTQPQHFGDGTRLSIL.

The chain carries TRBV5-1 and TRBJ2-2; 7 positions match TRBD2. V gave up 3 bases and J gave up 8 bases; unmatched junction bases: 13. The CDR3 runs to 16 residues. The germline V gene encodes CDR1 SGHRS and CDR2 YFSETQ. The CDR3 region has the DNA TGCGCCAGCAGCTCGGCCCCCGGGACTATCGGGGGGGAGCTGTTTTTT. Protein product: CASSSAPGTIGGELFF.

The chain is built from TRBV28 and TRBJ1-2; TRBD1 is a possible D gene (5 bases). The CDR3 has 13 residues. Germline V CDR1 and CDR2: MDHEN, SYDVKM. CDR3 amino acids: CAYSQGLTYGYTF. The DNA of the CDR3 is TGTGCTTATAGCCAGGGCCTCACCTATGGCTACACCTTC.

V gene TRBV6-5 combines with J gene TRBJ2-2; 9 bases align to TRBD1. The germline V gene encodes CDR1 MNHEY and CDR2 SVGAGI. This CDR3 region has 15 residues. V was pared by 4 bases and J by 3 bases, with 3 bases of the junction left unmatched. The DNA of the CDR3 is TGTGCCAGCAGTTCCGGACAGGGGCACACCGGGGAGCTGTTTTTT. This codes for CASSSGQGHTGELFF.

The chain carries TRBV2 and TRBJ1-5; TRBD1 matches 11 bases. Per the germline V gene, CDR1 is SNHLY and CDR2 is FYNNEI. The CDR3 contains 15 residues. V dropped 7 bases and J dropped 2; count of bases not matched to a gene: 4. In DNA, the CDR3 is TGTGCCAGCACCAGGACAGGGGGCGGCAATCAGCCCCAGCATTTT. The encoded protein is CASTRTGGGNQPQHF.

The chain carries TRBV20-1 and TRBJ1-2, with 7 positions matching TRBD1. Germline V gene lookup returns CDR1 DFQATT and CDR2 SNEGSKA (reference sequence). Trimming took 6 bases from V and 12 from J; bases not matched to a gene: 7. The CDR3 has 10 residues. This CDR3 is CSAYRDSHTF. The CDR3 DNA sequence: TGCAGTGCATACCGGGACAGTCACACCTTC.